This note documents a single TCR beta chain sequence. What this receptor recognizes is not known. No base quality values were provided; no much bigger clone lies one nucleotide off. Here V drops 7 bases and J drops 5 bases, and the junction holds 7 bases not matched to any gene. The CDR3 has 14 amino acids, counting the end cysteine and phenylalanine. Only the CDR3 region is kept as DNA, spanning 42 bases read in frame from base 1. This sample stems from a study of T cell repertoires in cytomegalovirus infection (dated by TCRdb to between 2018 and 2021). With regard to the full study: Because public TCR beta signatures pointed to carriage of CMV infection together with the matching HLA type, the HLA type of each donor mattered for the analysis.

For sequencing, an Illumina HiSeq 1500 was employed. The public reads were run again by TCRdb, first through fastp at Q25 and then through MiXCR, and only productive beta chains were kept. CDR3 protein sequences are deduplicated, and each keeps its most common genes and DNA. Counted in this sample were a few hundred thousand distinct CDR3 sequences; 9.1% of them appeared once. The ten biggest clones cover around 16% of the sample. The paper's findings and limits, for the study overall: The ex vivo response was dominated by HLA-C-restricted CMV-specific TCR beta clonotypes, which also provided the single most frequent clonotype in two of eight donors. Carriers of CMV infection plus the relevant HLA type were discriminated by the cumulative frequency of public TCR beta family members in the study cohort and in an independent roughly 350-donor cohort.

The source is a human donor in good health (CMV status not recorded). Some clones in this sample may be carry-over from other donors' samples. The V and J genes are TRBV12-3 or TRBV12-4 and TRBJ1-1; TRBD1 lines up with 10 middle nucleotides. Input material: PBMCs. The CDR3 reads CASTWDRGRTEAFF. The nucleotide sequence is given as TGTGCCAGCACCTGGGACAGGGGTAGAACTGAAGCTTTCTTT.